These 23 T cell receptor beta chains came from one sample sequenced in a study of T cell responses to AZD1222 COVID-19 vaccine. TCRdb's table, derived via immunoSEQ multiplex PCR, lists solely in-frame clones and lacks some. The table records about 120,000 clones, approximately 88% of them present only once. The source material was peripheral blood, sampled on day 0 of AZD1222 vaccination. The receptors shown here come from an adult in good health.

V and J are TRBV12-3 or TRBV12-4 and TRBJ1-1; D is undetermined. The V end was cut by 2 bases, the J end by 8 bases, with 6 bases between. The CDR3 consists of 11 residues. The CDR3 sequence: CASSLSLEAFF. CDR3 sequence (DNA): TGTGCCAGCAGTTTATCCTTAGAAGCTTTCTTT.

CDR3 nucleotide sequence: TGTGCCAGCAGGTACCTGACAGGGGGCAAAGGCTACACCTTC. This codes for CASRYLTGGKGYTF. The chain combines TRBV6-5 with TRBJ1-2, with 10 bases identical to TRBD1. The germline gives CDR1 MNHEY, CDR2 SVGAGI. The length of the CDR3 is 14 residues. Trimming cost V 6 bases and J 8 bases; bases outside gene matches: 9.

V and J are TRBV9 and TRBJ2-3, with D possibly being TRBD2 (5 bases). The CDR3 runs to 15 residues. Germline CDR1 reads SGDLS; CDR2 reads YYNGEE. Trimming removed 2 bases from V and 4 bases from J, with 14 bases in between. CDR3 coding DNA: TGTGCCAGCAGCGTGGGATCCGGGGTGGCAGATACGCAGTATTTT. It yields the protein CASSVGSGVADTQYF.

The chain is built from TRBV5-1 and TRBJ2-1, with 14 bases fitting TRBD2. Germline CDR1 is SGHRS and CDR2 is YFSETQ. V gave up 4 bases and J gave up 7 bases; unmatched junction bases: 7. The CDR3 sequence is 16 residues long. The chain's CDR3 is CASSLETSGGANEQFF. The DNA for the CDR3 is TGCGCCAGCAGCCTAGAGACTAGCGGGGGGGCGAATGAGCAGTTCTTC.

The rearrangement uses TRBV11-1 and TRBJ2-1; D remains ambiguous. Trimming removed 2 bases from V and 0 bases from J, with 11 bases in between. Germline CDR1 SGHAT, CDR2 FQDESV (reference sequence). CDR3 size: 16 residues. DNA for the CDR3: TGTGCCAGCAGCTTAAGAGACTTTGGCTCCTACAATGAGCAGTTCTTC. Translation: CASSLRDFGSYNEQFF.

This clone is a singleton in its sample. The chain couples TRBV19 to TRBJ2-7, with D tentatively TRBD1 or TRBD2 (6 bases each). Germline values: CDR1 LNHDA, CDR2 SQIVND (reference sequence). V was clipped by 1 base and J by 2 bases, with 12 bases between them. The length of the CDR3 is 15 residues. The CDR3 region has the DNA TGTGCCAGTAGTATAGTAGGAGGGGGGACCTACGAGCAGTACTTC. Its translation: CASSIVGGGTYEQYF.

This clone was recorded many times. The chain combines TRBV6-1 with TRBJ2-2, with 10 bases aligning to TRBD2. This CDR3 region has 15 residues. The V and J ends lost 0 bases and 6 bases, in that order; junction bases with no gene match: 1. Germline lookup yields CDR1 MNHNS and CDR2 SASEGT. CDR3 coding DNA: TGTGCCAGCAGTGAAGCAAGCGGGGGGGCCGGGGAGCTGTTTTTT. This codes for CASSEASGGAGELFF.

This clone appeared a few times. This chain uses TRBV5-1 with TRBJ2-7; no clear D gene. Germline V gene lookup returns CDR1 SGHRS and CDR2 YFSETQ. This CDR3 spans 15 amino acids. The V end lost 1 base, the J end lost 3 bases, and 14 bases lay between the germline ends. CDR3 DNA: TGCGCCAGCAGCTTGCTTGGGAAGGGCCTCTACGAGCAGTACTTC. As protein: CASSLLGKGLYEQYF.

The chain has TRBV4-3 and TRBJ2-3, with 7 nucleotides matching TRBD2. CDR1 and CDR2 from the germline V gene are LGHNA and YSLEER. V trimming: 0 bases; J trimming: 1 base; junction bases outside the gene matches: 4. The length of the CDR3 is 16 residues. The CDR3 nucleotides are TGCGCCAGCAGCCAAGATATCAGCGGGGGCACAGATACGCAGTATTTT. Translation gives CASSQDISGGTDTQYF.

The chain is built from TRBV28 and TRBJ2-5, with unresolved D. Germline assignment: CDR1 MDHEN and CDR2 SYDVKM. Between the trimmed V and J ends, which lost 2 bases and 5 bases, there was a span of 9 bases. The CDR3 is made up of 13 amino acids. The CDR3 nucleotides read TGTGCCAGCAGTTTAGTAAGTTACGAGACCCAGTACTTC. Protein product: CASSLVSYETQYF. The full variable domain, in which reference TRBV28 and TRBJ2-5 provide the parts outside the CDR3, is DVKVTQSSRYLVKRTGEKVFLECVQDMDHENMFWYRQDPGLGLRLIYFSYDVKMKEKGDIPEGYSVSREKKERFSLILESASTNQTSMYLCASSLVSYETQYFGPGTRLLVL.

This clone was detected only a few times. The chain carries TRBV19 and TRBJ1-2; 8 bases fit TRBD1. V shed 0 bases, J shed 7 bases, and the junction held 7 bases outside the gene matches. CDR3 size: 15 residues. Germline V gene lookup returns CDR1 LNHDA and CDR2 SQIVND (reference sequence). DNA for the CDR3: TGTGCCAGTAGTATAGATGACAGGGGATCCAGTGGCTACACCTTC. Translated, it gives CASSIDDRGSSGYTF.

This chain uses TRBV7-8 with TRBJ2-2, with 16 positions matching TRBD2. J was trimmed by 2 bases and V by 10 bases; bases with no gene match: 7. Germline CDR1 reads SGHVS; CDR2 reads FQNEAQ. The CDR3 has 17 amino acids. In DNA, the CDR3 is TGTGCCACAGTCGGGACTAGCGGGGGGGCCAACACCGGGGAGCTGTTTTTT. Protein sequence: CATVGTSGGANTGELFF.

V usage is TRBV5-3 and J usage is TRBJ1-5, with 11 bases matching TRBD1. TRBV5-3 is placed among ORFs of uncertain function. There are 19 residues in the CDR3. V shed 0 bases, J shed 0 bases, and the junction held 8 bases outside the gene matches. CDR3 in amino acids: CARSLVGTGGPDSNQPQHF. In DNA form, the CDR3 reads TGTGCCAGAAGCTTGGTCGGGACAGGGGGTCCTGATAGCAATCAGCCCCAGCATTTT.

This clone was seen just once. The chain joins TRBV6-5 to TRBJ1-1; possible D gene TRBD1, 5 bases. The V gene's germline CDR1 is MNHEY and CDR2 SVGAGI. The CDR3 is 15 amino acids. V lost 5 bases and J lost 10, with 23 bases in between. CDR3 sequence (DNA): TGTGCCAGCAGTAATAGCCCTGGTGTCGGAAGGGGAGCTTTCTTT. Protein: CASSNSPGVGRGAFF.

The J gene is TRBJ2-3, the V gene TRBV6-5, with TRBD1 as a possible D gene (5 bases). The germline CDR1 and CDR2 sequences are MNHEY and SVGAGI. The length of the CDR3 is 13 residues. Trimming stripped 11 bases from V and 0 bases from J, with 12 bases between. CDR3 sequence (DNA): TGTGCCTCCCAGGGCCCTAGCACAGATACGCAGTATTTT. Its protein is CASQGPSTDTQYF.

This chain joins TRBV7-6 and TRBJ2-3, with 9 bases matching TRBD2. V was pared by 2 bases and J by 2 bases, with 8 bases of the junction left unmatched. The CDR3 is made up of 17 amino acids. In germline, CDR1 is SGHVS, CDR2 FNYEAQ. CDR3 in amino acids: CASSLFPSGGNTDTQYF. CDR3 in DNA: TGTGCCAGCAGCTTATTTCCGAGCGGGGGGAACACAGATACGCAGTATTTT. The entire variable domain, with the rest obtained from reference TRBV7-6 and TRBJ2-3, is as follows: GAGVSQSPRYKVTKRGQDVALRCDPISGHVSLYWYRQALGQGPEFLTYFNYEAQQDKSGLPNDRFSAERPEGSISTLTIQRTEQRDSAMYRCASSLFPSGGNTDTQYFGPGTRLTVL.

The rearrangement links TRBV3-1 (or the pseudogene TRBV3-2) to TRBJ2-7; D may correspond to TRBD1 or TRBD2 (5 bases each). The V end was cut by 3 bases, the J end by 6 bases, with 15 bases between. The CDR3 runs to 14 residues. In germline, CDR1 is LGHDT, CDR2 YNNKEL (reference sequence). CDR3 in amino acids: CASSHNPPRGEQYF. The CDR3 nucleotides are TGTGCCAGCAGCCACAACCCCCCGAGGGGCGAGCAGTACTTC.

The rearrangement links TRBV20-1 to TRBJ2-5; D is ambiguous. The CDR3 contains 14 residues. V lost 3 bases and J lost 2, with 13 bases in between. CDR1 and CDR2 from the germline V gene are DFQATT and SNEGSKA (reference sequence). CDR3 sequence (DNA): TGCAGTGCTAGTCCCCTCAGCAATCAAGAGACCCAGTACTTC. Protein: CSASPLSNQETQYF.

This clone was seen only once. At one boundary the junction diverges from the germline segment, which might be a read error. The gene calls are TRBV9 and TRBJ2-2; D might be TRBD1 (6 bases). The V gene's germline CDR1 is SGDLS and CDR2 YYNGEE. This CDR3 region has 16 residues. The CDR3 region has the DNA TGTGCCAGCAGCGTAGCCGGGACACCGAATACCGGGGAGCTGTTTTTT. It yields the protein CASSVAGTPNTGELFF.

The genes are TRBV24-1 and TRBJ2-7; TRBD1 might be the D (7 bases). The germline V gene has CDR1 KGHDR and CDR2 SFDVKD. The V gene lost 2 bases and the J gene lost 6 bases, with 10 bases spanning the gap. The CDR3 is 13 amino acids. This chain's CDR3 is CATSDYQGGEQYF. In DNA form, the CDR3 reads TGTGCCACCAGTGATTATCAGGGGGGCGAGCAGTACTTC.

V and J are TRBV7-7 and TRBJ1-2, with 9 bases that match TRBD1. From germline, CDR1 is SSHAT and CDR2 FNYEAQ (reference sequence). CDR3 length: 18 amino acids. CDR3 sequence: CASAISFSGRDRDYGYTF. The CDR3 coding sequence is TGTGCTAGCGCCATTTCATTCTCCGGGCGGGACAGGGACTATGGCTACACCTTC.

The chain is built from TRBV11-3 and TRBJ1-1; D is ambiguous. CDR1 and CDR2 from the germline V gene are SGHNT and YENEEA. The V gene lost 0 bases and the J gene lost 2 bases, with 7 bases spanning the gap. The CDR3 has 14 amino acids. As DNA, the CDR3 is TGTGCCAGCAGCTTAGATTTCACCAACACTGAAGCTTTCTTT. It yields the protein CASSLDFTNTEAFF.

CDR3 amino acids: CATFITRGNEQFF. CDR3 DNA sequence: TGTGCCACCTTTATCACTAGGGGTAATGAGCAGTTCTTC. This chain connects TRBV6-5 to TRBJ2-1; either TRBD1 or TRBD2 may fit D (5 bases each). The CDR3 covers 13 residues. The germline V and J ends were trimmed by 10 bases and 7 bases, with 17 bases remaining between them. From germline, CDR1 is MNHEY and CDR2 SVGAGI.